The rows below give T cell receptor beta chains drawn from one sample of a study of blood T cell repertoires in COVID-19. The data were produced by immunoSEQ multiplex PCR, yet TCRdb's version contains in-frame clones alone and is incomplete. Of approximately 120,000 clones listed, 85% to 90% are singletons. The material sequenced was peripheral blood. These TCRs come from a human donor in a cohort sampled during active COVID-19. CDR3s include the opening cysteine and the closing phenylalanine or tryptophan. D genes are given only for firm matches. The listing skips clone size in some rows; elsewhere it reads once, few, many or a size class.

TRBJ2-3	NA	TRBD2	TRBV24-1	TGTGCCACCAGTGACGTACTAGCGGGAGATTTGGATACGCAGTATTTT	CATSDVLAGDLDTQYF
TRBJ2-7	NA	TRBD2	TRBV5-5	TGTGCCAGCAGCCGGATGTCTAGCGGGAGGGCCTTTCCCCACGAGCAGTACTTC	CASSRMSSGRAFPHEQYF
TRBJ2-3	NA	NA	TRBV5-1	TGCGCCAGCAGAGACAGGTTCTTCACAGATACGCAGTATTTT	CASRDRFFTDTQYF
TRBJ1-5	NA	TRBD1	TRBV19	TGTGCCAGTAGTATAGAGACAGGGGCCAATCAGCCCCAGCATTTT	CASSIETGANQPQHF
TRBJ1-1	NA	NA	TRBV11-2	TGTGCCAGCAGCTTAGTACAGGGAAAAACTGAAGCTTTCTTT	CASSLVQGKTEAFF
TRBJ1-2	NA	NA	TRBV9	TGTGCCAGCAGCGTAGGGGTGGTAGGGTTGAGCCAAGGACATTTC	CASSVGVVGLSQGHF
TRBJ1-4	NA	NA	TRBV2	TGTGCCAGCAGCAGGGCAGGGGACACCCTTAATGAAAAACTGTTTTTT	CASSRAGDTLNEKLFF
TRBJ1-4	NA	NA	TRBV27	TGTGCCAGCAGTTTATCTGGGCCGAATGAGCTGGGTGAAAAACTGTTTTTT	CASSLSGPNELGEKLFF
TRBJ1-5	few	NA	TRBV2	TGTGCCAGCAGCGAGGCTGAGGGCAATCAGCCCCAGCATTTT	CASSEAEGNQPQHF
TRBJ2-7	NA	TRBD2	TRBV19	TGTGCCAGTAGTATTACTAGCGGGAAGTACGAGCAGTACTTC	CASSITSGKYEQYF
TRBJ1-5	few	TRBD1	TRBV6-2/TRBV6-3	TGTGCCAGCAGTTACCCAGGGGGGATCGGCAATCAGCCCCAGCATTTT	CASSYPGGIGNQPQHF
TRBJ1-5	NA	NA	TRBV4-1	TGCGCCAGCAGCCATCCCGGGACAAACCTTTATAGCAATCAGCCCCAGCATTTT	CASSHPGTNLYSNQPQHF
TRBJ1-5	NA	NA	TRBV28	TGTGCCAGCAGTTTGGGTCCCGGGTGGTCTCAGCCCCAGCATTTT	CASSLGPGWSQPQHF
TRBJ1-5	NA	NA	TRBV4-1	TGCGCCAGCAGCCCCCGATTAGTAAATAGCAATCAGCCCCAGCATTTT	CASSPRLVNSNQPQHF
TRBJ2-2	NA	NA	TRBV15	TGTGCCACCAGTCAGGGGTGGGAGCTGTTTTTT	CATSQGWELFF